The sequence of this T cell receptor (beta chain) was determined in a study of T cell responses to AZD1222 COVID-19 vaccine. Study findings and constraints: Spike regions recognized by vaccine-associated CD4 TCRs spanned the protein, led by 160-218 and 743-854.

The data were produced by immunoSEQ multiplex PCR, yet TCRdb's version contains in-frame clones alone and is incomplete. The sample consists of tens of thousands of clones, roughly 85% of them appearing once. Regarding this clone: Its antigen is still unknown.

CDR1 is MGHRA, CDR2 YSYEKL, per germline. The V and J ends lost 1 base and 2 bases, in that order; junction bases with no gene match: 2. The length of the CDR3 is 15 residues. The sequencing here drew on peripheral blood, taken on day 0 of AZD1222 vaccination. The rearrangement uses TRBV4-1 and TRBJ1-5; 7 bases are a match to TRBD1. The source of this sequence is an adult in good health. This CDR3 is CASSQGQGGNQPQHF. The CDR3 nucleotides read TGCGCCAGCAGCCAAGGACAGGGAGGCAATCAGCCCCAGCATTTT.